The 8 T cell receptor beta chains in this list originate from one sample, sequenced in a study of vaccination effects on CD4 cells after COVID-19. The repertoire was sequenced with immunoSEQ multiplex PCR; TCRdb's copy has only in-frame clones and lacks some. The table lists tens of thousands of clones, around 78% of them singletons. Under the ViraFEST assay, PBMC were stimulated with viral peptide pools so that antigen-specific CD4+ T cells expanded. Sequencing was performed afterwards. With about 9 days of culture completed, CD4+ T cells were isolated. Each participant was given two doses of one vaccine (BNT162b2 or mRNA-1273). No antigens are known for them. The source was CD4+ T cells from PBMCs cultured with HCoV-OC43 spike peptides, collected after COVID-19 vaccination. The sample's subset: HCoV-OC43 spike overlapping peptide pool stimulation. These receptors all come from a human donor who received a COVID-19 vaccine.

The rearrangement links TRBV7-2 to TRBJ1-1; TRBD1 matches at 7 bases. CDR3 length: 14 amino acids. Germline CDR1 and CDR2: SGHTA and FQGNSA. After removal of 5 bases from V and 0 bases from J, the junction contained 3 bases not matched to a gene. Written as DNA, the CDR3 is TGTGCCAGCAGCATGGGACAGTTGAACACTGAAGCTTTCTTT. This translates into CASSMGQLNTEAFF.

This clone was found once. V usage is TRBV5-6 and J usage is TRBJ2-5; the match to TRBD1 covers 7 bases. The CDR3 is 16 amino acids. The germline CDR1 and CDR2 sequences are SGHDT and YYEEEE. With V trimmed by 4 bases and J by 4 bases, 13 bases remained unmatched. The CDR3 DNA sequence: TGTGCCAGCAGCCAAGCGACAGGGCTTAGAAGAGAGACCCAGTACTTC. It is translated as CASSQATGLRRETQYF.

The chain has TRBV5-1 and TRBJ2-7; 8 bases agree with TRBD2. Per the germline V gene, CDR1 is SGHRS and CDR2 is YFSETQ. The CDR3 has 15 amino acids. V dropped 4 bases and J dropped 4; count of bases not matched to a gene: 10. CDR3 nucleotide sequence: TGCGCCAGCAGCCCGGGAGGGGGGGGCGATTACGAGCAGTACGTC. The encoded protein is CASSPGGGGDYEQYV.

The genes are TRBV6-1 and TRBJ1-6, with unresolved D. The CDR3 totals 13 residues. The germline V gene encodes CDR1 MNHNS and CDR2 SASEGT. The V and J ends lost 3 bases and 10 bases respectively, with 10 bases between them. The CDR3 sequence is CASSDLLLSPLHF. The CDR3 nucleotides are TGTGCCAGCAGTGATCTCCTTTTATCACCCCTCCACTTT.

CDR3 residues: CASSITGTGRFYEQYV. The CDR3 DNA sequence: TGTGCCAGCAGCATAACCGGGACAGGACGTTTCTACGAGCAGTACGTC. This rearrangement joins TRBV7-2 to TRBJ2-7; 8 bases match TRBD1. From germline, CDR1 is SGHTA and CDR2 FQGNSA. V trimming: 5 bases; J trimming: 3 bases; junction bases outside the gene matches: 12. The CDR3 consists of 16 residues.

The rearrangement joins TRBV12-5 to TRBJ1-6; a possible D gene is TRBD1 (5 bases). V was clipped by 2 bases and J by 0 bases, with 17 bases between them. Germline V lookup: CDR1 LGHNT, CDR2 FRNRAP. The CDR3 is 19 amino acids. The CDR3 spells CASGLILGRQSSYNSPLHF. CDR3 nucleotides: TGTGCTAGTGGTTTGATCCTGGGTAGACAGAGCTCCTATAATTCACCCCTCCACTTT.

This clone has only one observation. This chain links TRBV24-1 with TRBJ1-5, with D hard to call. This CDR3 contains 14 residues. Trimming took off 6 bases at V and 0 bases at J, with 8 bases between the two ends. The V gene's germline CDR1 is KGHDR and CDR2 SFDVKD. As DNA, the CDR3 is TGTGCCACCAGTAAGGCGAGTAGCAATCAGCCCCAGCATTTT. Translating gives CATSKASSNQPQHF.

This clone has just a few counts. This rearrangement joins TRBV7-2 to TRBJ1-6, with TRBD1 identical over 8 bases. Germline values: CDR1 SGHTA, CDR2 FQGNSA. Unmatched junction bases numbered 13, after V lost 8 bases and J lost 7 bases. The CDR3 runs to 16 residues. The CDR3 region has the DNA TGTGCCAGCGTCCCATCCGGGGACAGGCCCAATTCACCCCTCCACTTT. Amino acid sequence: CASVPSGDRPNSPLHF.